This is a list of T cell receptor beta chains from one sample in a study of beta chain features in type 1 diabetes. Assay: immunoSEQ multiplex PCR; the TCRdb copy retains only in-frame clones and omits some. The data hold some 350,000 clones, with roughly 14% observed a single time. Sequencing was performed on naive CD4+ T cells from blood. The receptors derive from a woman aged 18 to 35 with type 1 diabetes. CDR3s include the opening cysteine and the closing phenylalanine or tryptophan. The order of the fields is J gene, V gene, D gene, clone size, CDR3 protein, CDR3 DNA. A D gene is named only where the DNA matches it firmly. Clone sizes are given selectively: once, few, many, or a class where the clone is expanded.

>TRBJ2-5|TRBV29-1|TRBD2|-
CSVAPRLAGETQYF
TGCAGCGTTGCCCCAAGACTAGCGGGAGAGACCCAGTACTTC
>TRBJ1-1|TRBV7-9|-|few
CASSSSSMVAFF
TGTGCCAGCAGCTCCTCCAGTATGGTGGCTTTCTTT
>TRBJ1-5|TRBV5-4|-|few
CASSLDREGQPQHF
TGTGCCAGCAGCTTGGACAGGGAAGGTCAGCCCCAGCATTTT
>TRBJ2-1|TRBV9|TRBD1|-
CASSGRLSEGAEKGAEQFF
TGTGCCAGCAGCGGACGGTTAAGCGAGGGGGCCGAGAAGGGAGCTGAGCAGTTCTTC
>TRBJ2-1|TRBV29-1|-|few
CSVGGRGAKDYNEQFF
TGCAGCGTTGGGGGCCGGGGGGCCAAGGACTACAATGAGCAGTTCTTC
>TRBJ1-2|TRBV10-3|TRBD1|few
CATQGATIYGYTF
TGTGCCACCCAGGGGGCGACAATCTATGGCTACACCTTC
>TRBJ1-2|TRBV11-2|-|few
CASSLVNRDIGYGYTF
TGTGCCAGCAGCCTTGTTAACCGGGACATCGGCTATGGCTACACCTTC
>TRBJ2-7|TRBV27|TRBD1|few
CASSSPPGQGFYEQYF
TGTGCCAGCAGTTCCCCCCCGGGACAGGGGTTTTACGAGCAGTACTTC
>TRBJ2-1|TRBV19|-|-
CATSGPVSYNEQFF
TGTGCCACCAGTGGGCCCGTGTCCTACAATGAGCAGTTCTTC
>TRBJ1-2|TRBV7-8|-|-
CASSSYRDLIGYTF
TGTGCCAGCAGCTCGTACAGGGACCTCATTGGCTACACCTTC
>TRBJ2-1|TRBV18|TRBD2|-
CASSPRLAGVSYNEQFF
TGTGCCAGCTCACCACGGCTAGCGGGAGTGTCCTACAATGAGCAGTTCTTC
>TRBJ2-3|TRBV29-1|-|-
CSVTSLFRDTQYF
TGCAGCGTAACTAGTTTGTTTCGGGATACGCAGTATTTT
>TRBJ2-7|TRBV4-1|TRBD2|few
CASSQSPPWAGGSEQYF
TGCGCCAGCAGCCAAAGTCCCCCCTGGGCGGGAGGCAGCGAGCAGTACTTC
>TRBJ1-1|TRBV30|TRBD1|-
CAWVPGQGLNTEAFF
TGTGCCTGGGTCCCGGGACAGGGGTTAAACACTGAAGCTTTCTTT
>TRBJ2-4|TRBV5-1|TRBD1|-
CASSLVAGQGKRNIQYF
TGCGCCAGCAGCCTGGTCGCGGGACAGGGGAAAAGAAACATTCAGTACTTC
>TRBJ2-1|TRBV5-4|-|few
CASSSVPGLRYNEQFF
TGTGCCAGCAGCTCCGTTCCGGGACTCCGCTACAATGAGCAGTTCTTC
>TRBJ2-2|TRBV27|-|-
CASSFRGGGELFF
TGTGCCAGCAGTTTCAGGGGTGGCGGGGAGCTGTTTTTT
>TRBJ1-2|TRBV29-1|TRBD1|few
CSVDRVGGYTF
TGCAGCGTGGACAGGGTAGGAGGCTACACCTTC
>TRBJ2-1|TRBV28|-|-
CASTTSGNEQFF
TGTGCCAGCACGACTTCCGGGAATGAGCAGTTCTTC
>TRBJ2-7|TRBV14|-|-
CASSHRRAGYEQYF
TGTGCCAGCAGCCATCGGAGGGCCGGGTACGAGCAGTACTTC
>TRBJ2-3|TRBV5-1|TRBD2|-
CASSSGQTSGMGVDTQYF
TGCGCCAGCAGCTCGGGTCAGACTAGCGGGATGGGAGTAGATACGCAGTATTTT
>TRBJ1-2|TRBV27|TRBD1|few
CASSSRDRVGYTF
TGTGCCAGCAGTTCTCGGGACAGGGTCGGCTACACCTTC
>TRBJ2-1|TRBV5-1|-|few
CASSFFGSLYNEQFF
TGCGCCAGCAGCTTTTTCGGGAGCCTCTACAATGAGCAGTTCTTC
>TRBJ2-7|TRBV6-5|TRBD1|-
CASSTGTAYEQYF
TGTGCCAGCAGTACCGGGACAGCCTACGAGCAGTACTTC
>TRBJ2-5|TRBV18|-|few
CASSPLSGETQYF
TGTGCCAGCTCACCACTTTCAGGGGAGACCCAGTACTTC
>TRBJ2-5|TRBV7-2|TRBD2|few
CASSSWTSAETQYF
TGTGCCAGCAGCTCGTGGACTAGCGCGGAGACCCAGTACTTC
>TRBJ2-1|TRBV9|TRBD2|-
CASSGRRTSGNNEQFF
TGTGCCAGCAGCGGACGCCGGACTAGCGGAAACAATGAGCAGTTCTTC
>TRBJ1-1|TRBV6-5|-|-
CASSYSWARMNTEAFF
TGTGCCAGCAGTTACTCGTGGGCCAGAATGAACACTGAAGCTTTCTTT
>TRBJ1-4|TRBV7-6|TRBD1|few
CASSSGQGLKLFF
TGTGCCAGCAGCTCGGGACAGGGTCTGAAACTGTTTTTT
>TRBJ2-7|TRBV29-1|TRBD2|-
CSVEETSGSRGYEQYF
TGCAGCGTTGAAGAGACTAGCGGGAGTCGAGGGTACGAGCAGTACTTC
>TRBJ1-1|TRBV11-2|-|-
CASSLVRGVGTEAFF
TGTGCCAGCAGCTTAGTCAGGGGAGTAGGCACTGAAGCTTTCTTT
>TRBJ2-4|TRBV15|TRBD2|-
CATSIGLAGENIQYF
TGTGCCACCAGCATAGGCCTAGCGGGAGAAAACATTCAGTACTTC
>TRBJ1-1|TRBV15|-|-
CATRSGAAGTEAFF
TGTGCCACCAGATCAGGGGCTGCGGGCACTGAAGCTTTCTTT
>TRBJ1-1|TRBV30|-|-
CASLEGMNTEAFF
TGTGCCTCATTGGAGGGGATGAACACTGAAGCTTTCTTT
>TRBJ2-5|TRBV19|-|-
CASSFGQDKETQYF
TGTGCCAGTAGTTTCGGCCAGGACAAAGAGACCCAGTACTTC
>TRBJ2-5|TRBV5-4|TRBD2|-
CASSLRGLAGKFWETQYF
TGTGCCAGCAGCTTGAGAGGCCTAGCGGGAAAGTTTTGGGAGACCCAGTACTTC
>TRBJ1-1|TRBV20-1|-|few
CRAGVSTEAFF
TGCAGGGCCGGGGTGAGCACTGAAGCTTTCTTT
>TRBJ2-5|TRBV5-4|-|few
CAWAGEETQYF
TGTGCCTGGGCAGGGGAAGAGACCCAGTACTTC
>TRBJ2-1|TRBV7-2|TRBD2|-
CASSTPTGTSYNEQFF
TGTGCCAGCAGCACACCAACCGGGACTAGCTACAATGAGCAGTTCTTC
>TRBJ2-1|TRBV5-6|-|-
CASSLETEQFF
TGTGCCAGCAGCTTGGAAACAGAGCAGTTCTTC
>TRBJ2-2|TRBV19|-|few
CASRTVGSTGELFF
TGTGCCAGTAGAACCGTTGGGAGCACCGGGGAGCTGTTTTTT
>TRBJ1-2|TRBV7-2|TRBD1|few
CASSLVTGGYGYTF
TGTGCCAGCAGCTTAGTAACAGGGGGCTATGGCTACACCTTC
>TRBJ2-5|TRBV9|TRBD2|few
CASSDLSGTPETQYF
TGTGCCAGCAGCGACCTTAGCGGGACGCCGGAGACCCAGTACTTC